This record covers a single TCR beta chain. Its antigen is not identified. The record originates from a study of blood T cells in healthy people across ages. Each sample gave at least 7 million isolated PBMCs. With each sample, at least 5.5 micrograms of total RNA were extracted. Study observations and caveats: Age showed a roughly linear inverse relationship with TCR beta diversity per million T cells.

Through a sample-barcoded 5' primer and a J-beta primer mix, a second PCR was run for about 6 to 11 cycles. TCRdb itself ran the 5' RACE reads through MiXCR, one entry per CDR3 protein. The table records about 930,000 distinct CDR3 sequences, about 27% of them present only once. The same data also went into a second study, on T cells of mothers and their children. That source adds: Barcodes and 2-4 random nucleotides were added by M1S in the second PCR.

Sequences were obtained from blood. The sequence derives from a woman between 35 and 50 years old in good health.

The CDR3 reads CASSFQGRGRNEQFF. The CDR3 region has the DNA TGTGCCAGCAGCTTTCAGGGCAGGGGGCGAAATGAGCAGTTCTTC. The chain couples TRBV7-2 to TRBJ2-1; 8 bases fit TRBD1. Per the germline V gene, CDR1 is SGHTA and CDR2 is FQGNSA. This CDR3 region has 15 residues. After removal of 3 bases from V and 7 bases from J, the junction contained 8 bases not matched to a gene.